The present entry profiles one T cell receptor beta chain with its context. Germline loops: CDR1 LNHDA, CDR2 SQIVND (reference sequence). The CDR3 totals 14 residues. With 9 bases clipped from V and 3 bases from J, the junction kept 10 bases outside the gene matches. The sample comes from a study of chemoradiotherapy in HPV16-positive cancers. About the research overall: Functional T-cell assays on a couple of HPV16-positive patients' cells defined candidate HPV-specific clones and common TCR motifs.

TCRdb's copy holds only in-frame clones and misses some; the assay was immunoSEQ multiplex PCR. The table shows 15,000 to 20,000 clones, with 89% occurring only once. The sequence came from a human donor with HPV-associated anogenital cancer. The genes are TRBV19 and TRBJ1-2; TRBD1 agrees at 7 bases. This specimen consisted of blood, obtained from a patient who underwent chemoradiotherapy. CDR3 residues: CASTLDRSYYGYTF. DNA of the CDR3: TGTGCCAGCACTCTGGACAGGTCCTACTATGGCTACACCTTC.